These T cell receptor beta chains were read from a single sample in a study of PD-1 blockade in classical Hodgkin lymphoma. TCRdb's copy holds only in-frame clones and misses some; the assay was immunoSEQ multiplex PCR. The sample holds around 25,000 clones, roughly four fifths seen once. This specimen was peripheral blood mononuclear cells (PBMCs), taken before the second cycle of nivolumab. Source of these receptors: a human donor with classical Hodgkin lymphoma. Both conserved end residues are part of each CDR3. The D gene is left open where the match is weak. The size of a clone is reported for some rows only, either as once, few or many, or as a class for expanded clones.

V gene	clone size	J gene	D gene	CDR3 DNA	CDR3 protein
TRBV7-8	-	TRBJ2-7	-	TGTGCCAGCAGCTTAAGTAGCAAGAGGGTACCGTACGAGCAGTACTTC	CASSLSSKRVPYEQYF
TRBV7-2	-	TRBJ1-4	TRBD1	TGTGCCAGCAGCTTAAGGGGGGACAGGGCGGATGAAAAACTGTTTTTT	CASSLRGDRADEKLFF
TRBV7-9	-	TRBJ1-2	-	TGTGCCAGCAGCTTAGGGAAGGAGGGCTACACCTTC	CASSLGKEGYTF
TRBV7-2	-	TRBJ2-7	TRBD2	TGTGCCAGCAGCCCATGGACTAGCGGGGCAAACGAGCAGTACTTC	CASSPWTSGANEQYF
TRBV5-1	once	TRBJ2-1	-	TGCGCCAGCAGCCCGGCGTCGCCGCGTAATGAGCAGTTCTTC	CASSPASPRNEQFF
TRBV10-2	-	TRBJ2-5	TRBD2	TGCGCCAGCAGTGAGAGACTAGCGGGGGTGATTCAAACCTACCAAGAGACCCAGTACTTC	CASSERLAGVIQTYQETQYF
TRBV20-1	-	TRBJ2-7	-	TGCAGTGCTCCGACGGGTTACGAGCAGTACTTC	CSAPTGYEQYF
TRBV5-5	-	TRBJ2-7	TRBD1	TGTGCCAGCAGTTTTCAGGGGGCGGTATCCTACGAGCAGTACTTC	CASSFQGAVSYEQYF
TRBV4-3	-	TRBJ2-7	-	TGCGCCAGCAGCCAAGATCGCGGGTACGAGCAGTACTTC	CASSQDRGYEQYF
TRBV5-1	-	TRBJ2-5	-	TGCGCCAGCAGCTTAGGACGAGGGACGGAGACCCAGTACTTC	CASSLGRGTETQYF
TRBV5-1	-	TRBJ1-4	TRBD1	TGCGCCAGCAGCCCCAAAGGTGGGGACAGGAATGAAAAACTGTTTTTT	CASSPKGGDRNEKLFF
TRBV4-2	-	TRBJ1-5	-	TGTGCCAGCAGCCAAGAAGGGGGGGATCAGCCCCAGCATTTT	CASSQEGGDQPQHF
TRBV9	-	TRBJ2-7	-	TGTGCCAGCAGCGTAGCTTCCCAGGGTGTAAACGAGCAGTACTTC	CASSVASQGVNEQYF
TRBV6-6	-	TRBJ1-1	TRBD1	TGTGCCAGCAGAACACAAGGGACAGGGAACACTGAAGCTTTCTTT	CASRTQGTGNTEAFF
TRBV7-2	-	TRBJ2-3	TRBD1	TGTGCCAGCAGCCTCGACAGGGGTCTCACAGATACGCAGTATTTT	CASSLDRGLTDTQYF
TRBV6-5	-	TRBJ1-4	-	TGTGCCCCCGCTAAGTTCGGTGGGAGTGGAAAACTGTTTTTT	CAPAKFGGSGKLFF
TRBV2	-	TRBJ2-7	-	TGTGCCCAACAGACGGCCTCCGGCGAGCAGTACTTC	CAQQTASGEQYF
TRBV7-9	-	TRBJ2-2	-	TGTGCCAGCAGCCCACGTACCGGGGAGCTGTTTTTT	CASSPRTGELFF
TRBV4-3	-	TRBJ1-1	-	TGCGCCAGCAGCCACAGAACAGGGAGGCCAGCTTTCTTT	CASSHRTGRPAFF
TRBV27	-	TRBJ1-1	-	TGTGCCAGCAGTTCGACAGGTGAAGCTTTCTTT	CASSSTGEAFF
TRBV9	-	TRBJ1-2	TRBD1	TGTGCCAGCAGCCCGCCGGGACAGGTCTATGGCTACACCTTC	CASSPPGQVYGYTF
TRBV7-9	-	TRBJ2-2	TRBD1	TGTGCCAGCAGACCCGGGACAGGGGTCACCGGGGAGCTGTTTTTT	CASRPGTGVTGELFF
TRBV4-3	once	TRBJ2-7	-	TGCGCCAGCATGGACGGGAAGTACGAGCAGTACTTC	CASMDGKYEQYF
TRBV7-2	-	TRBJ2-5	-	TGTGCCAGCAGCCGCGCGACGGGGGACAGAAGGGGAGAGACCCAGTACTTC	CASSRATGDRRGETQYF
TRBV9	-	TRBJ2-7	TRBD2	TGTGCCAGCAGCCTCGGACTAGCGGGCGCCTACGAGCAGTACTTC	CASSLGLAGAYEQYF
TRBV28	once	TRBJ1-1	-	TGTGCCAGCAGGAGCGGGGGGCTCACTGAAGCTTTCTTT	CASRSGGLTEAFF
TRBV28	-	TRBJ1-6	-	TGTGCCAGCACGGGACTCCTGAATTCACCCCTCCACTTT	CASTGLLNSPLHF
TRBV27	-	TRBJ1-1	-	TGTGCCAGCAGTTCGGACCCGAACACTGAAGCTTTCTTT	CASSSDPNTEAFF
TRBV15	-	TRBJ1-2	TRBD1	TGTGCCACCAGCAGAGATCTTTTAACAGGGGAGAACTATGGCTACACCTTC	CATSRDLLTGENYGYTF